This note documents a single T cell receptor beta chain sequence. Its antigen specificity is not known. The sample holds no much larger clone one base away, and base qualities are not on file. These data belong to a study of cytomegalovirus exposure and HLA in healthy donors (dated by TCRdb to the late 2010s). Background on the whole study: In an earlier analysis of roughly 590 of the donors, 250 to 350 Gb of sequence data and approximately 120 million unique TCR beta sequences from roughly 200 million T cells were reported. HLA typing included class I and class II loci at four-digit resolution. A separate validation cohort of roughly 130 different subjects was used in addition to the roughly 670-subject first cohort. To predict cytomegalovirus infection status, the study combined high-throughput TCR immunosequencing, statistical association of individual TCRs with disease status, and machine learning. All discovery cohort repertoires had been generated using a single sequencing platform. An early release that covered 640 HLA-typed donors contained approximately 300 gigabases of sequencing data and around 80 million unique TCR sequences. A later analysis re-examined previously published TCR beta repertoires from roughly 720 donors and added high-resolution HLA genotyping to investigate patterns of TCR occurrence. The number of typed donors differed by locus: about 629-630 for A, B, C, DRB1 and DQB1; some 500 for DQA1; some 610 for DPA1; and approximately 450 for DPB1. The study was designed to test whether signatures of past pathogen exposure could be identified by cataloging public T cell receptors. Of the 300 to 400 genotyped donors, around 81% fell in the genetic ancestry cluster associated with self-reported Caucasian donors. Rather than using new phenotypic data, the later analysis identified candidate immune exposures from TCR beta sequences and from how often those sequences occurred across donors. The study used immunosequencing to profile the T cell repertoires of 666 subjects and linked those repertoires to cytomegalovirus serostatus. On average, around 240,000 unique TCR beta nucleotide sequences were sequenced per donor among more than 350 genotyped donors of the cohort, with roughly 18% of those sequences being non-productive. Several DR-DQ haplotypes were handled as single units for association and clustering because linkage in the cohort was strong. Alongside the repertoire data, information on donor age, sex, ethnicity and CMV serostatus was compiled. A later genetic analysis used genome-wide SNP genotypes for about 65% of the roughly 700 donors, treating that subset as a discovery cohort. In an earlier analysis of a few hundred of the donors, high-throughput TCR beta sequencing was used to judge whether each TCR beta V gene segment behaved as functional or pseudogenic.

The cohort was made up of about 610 healthy bone marrow donors. At the time of sampling, every cohort member was nominally healthy, though immune exposures that went unrecorded were likely present. The donor was CMV seronegative and was included in the group of a few hundred seronegative cohort members. Every donor gave a peripheral blood sample, and the peripheral blood mononuclear cells from that sample were used for TCR beta sequencing. Genomic DNA extraction from the blood cell samples was performed with the Qiagen DNeasy Blood Extraction Kit. The paper's findings and limits, for the study overall: In a later analysis, the rate of TCR association differed among HLA loci, with DRB1 alleles having the most associated TCRs and HLA-C alleles having the fewest. A cluster of highly shared sequence variants was judged likely to be a technical artifact of the sequencing pipeline. Because HLA typing was missing for some donors at each locus, association tests included only the typed subset. Linkage disequilibrium might explain the correlated functional status among segregating V segments, but an unknown experimental factor could not be excluded. Strong co-occurrence of HLA alleles, especially DR and DQ, made assigning TCR associations to individual alleles difficult. In vitro tests confirmed that a few of the cytomegalovirus-associated TCR beta chains recognize cytomegalovirus antigens. Sequencing depth was assumed to be roughly uniform across donors in the presence/absence analyses, though that assumption may not hold. For the cohort, immune exposure information was limited to CMV serostatus. Compared with the approximately 720-donor mean, donors in an Asian-associated ancestry cluster had fewer N-insertions in productive TCRs, according to a later genetic analysis. A later genetic analysis associated a missense DCLRE1C variant with V-gene and J-gene trimming of TCR beta chains, and an independent cohort replicated the association. A later analysis found that HLA-associated TCR beta chains were more clonally expanded and had lower generation probabilities than equally common non-associated chains. According to the authors, the approach could potentially be generalized to other disease states and immunological phenotypes. The classifier was reported to diagnose cytomegalovirus status with high specificity and sensitivity in both the original and validation cohorts. The 87-base-pair reads could not distinguish some IMGT-functional V segments, including TRBV6-2 and TRBV6-3, so those segments were excluded. The study listed 150 to 200 TCR beta chains as associated with cytomegalovirus. A later analysis reported that several top co-occurrence clusters appeared linked to parvovirus B19, influenza, CMV and Epstein-Barr virus. Most TCR sequences were observed very rarely across donors, whereas some public TCRs were present in many individuals. In a later analysis, some 18,000 TCR beta sequences were associated with specific HLA alleles at a false discovery rate of 0.05. Most CMV-associated TCR beta chains appeared to be HLA-restricted in a later analysis, and the HLA associations seemed to be driven largely by CMV exposure. A further reported finding was that TCR beta sequences accurately predicted the HLA-A and HLA-B alleles for most subjects in the first cohort. Only TCR beta chains were sequenced in this cohort, and the absence of alpha or paired-chain data limited detectable features. About 15 rarely observed V segments, including chromosome 9 orphons, were excluded from the earlier analysis of just under 600 of the donors because counts were too low. In an earlier analysis of under 600 of the donors, most TCR beta V segments were observed in productive rearrangements about 87% or about 30% of the time, broadly matching IMGT annotations.

The method behind the library was the immunoSEQ multiplex PCR assay. A mixture of 60 forward primers for TCR Vbeta segments and 13 reverse primers for TCR Jbeta segments was used in the multiplex PCR. Amplification of the CDR3 region of rearranged TCR beta genes was performed with a multiplex PCR assay on genomic DNA. On the Illumina HiSeq System, the amplified TCR beta libraries were sequenced as 87-base-pair reads. The study's processing was this. A later analysis tallied approximately 87 million unique TCR beta chains across the 650 to 750 repertoires, and some 10 million of those chains were shared by two or more donors. A nearest-neighbor algorithm error-corrected the raw reads and collapsed the reads into unique sequences, merging closely related sequences to remove PCR and sequencing errors. To assign V, D and J gene segments, CDR3 sequences were aligned to IMGT reference sequences. For a sequence to be retained, at least a six-nucleotide match to both a V gene segment and a J gene segment was required. Rearrangements were called productive when the CDR3 lacked stop codons and stayed in frame with V and J; all others were non-productive. CDR3 was defined by IMGT convention, running from the second conserved V-encoded cysteine to the conserved J-encoded phenylalanine. Sequences without an unambiguous match to a single V gene segment were excluded from the earlier analysis of approximately 560 of the donors. In an earlier analysis of 587 of the donors, V segments were called functional above 56.7% productive rearrangements and were called segregating when the between-donor standard deviation exceeded 5%. To diagnose cytomegalovirus status from the catalog of TCR beta chain sequences, a statistical classification framework was built. A later analysis assigned V and J genes by comparing TCR nucleotide sequences with IMGT/GENE-DB human TR gene sequences. In a later analysis, CDR3 sequences and most-parsimonious VDJ recombination scenarios were assigned using the TCRdist pipeline. In a later analysis, each TCR beta chain was defined by its CDR3 amino acid sequence together with its V-gene family, and reads lacking a unique V-gene family were excluded. A later analysis removed 550 to 650 highly shared, low-generation-probability nucleotide sequences to deal with suspected cross-contamination and a sequencing artifact. In a later analysis, a clonal expansion index for each public chain was calculated from normalized within-repertoire ranks of inferred template counts. In a later analysis, generation probabilities were computed using a VDJ recombination model fitted to out-of-frame rearrangements, and the results were checked against IGoR. In a later analysis, hypergeometric tests were used to score TCR-TCR, TCR-HLA and TCR-CMV co-occurrence, with a repertoire-size bias correction applied to TCR pairs. A later analysis estimated false discovery rates by permuting HLA or CMV assignments 20 times. In a later analysis, co-occurring TCRs were grouped with DBSCAN, and TCRdist sequence similarity was added when clustering was performed within HLA-allele-positive subsets. Repertoires with fewer than 30,000 or more than 120,000 public chains, plus five repertoires with anomalous nucleotide sharing, were excluded from co-occurrence clustering. TCRdb provides this immuneACCESS table in a form limited to in-frame rearrangements. Some clones are lacking; in checked studies, under half of them reflect an unresolved V gene, and why the rest are absent is not known. That table is the source of V, J and clone size, and D and trimming were worked out from the DNA. For this sample there are approximately 160,000 clones; 77% appear just once. The ten most abundant clones make up approximately 1.8% of the sample.

Trimmed from V: 5 bases; trimmed from J: 7 bases; junction bases lacking a gene match: 8. Taken from the germline V gene (reference sequence), the CDR1 and CDR2 loops are SEHNR and FQNEAQ. The CDR3 runs 15 amino acids, cysteine and phenylalanine included. Only CDR3 DNA is held: 45 bases, read in frame from base 1. The rearranged segments are TRBV7-9 and TRBJ2-1; 10 of the junction bases match TRBD2. The sample comprised PBMCs. This clonotype originated in a woman between 25 and 40 years old in good health and CMV-seronegative. The sequenced DNA: TGTGCCAGCAGCCTTCTAGCGGGAGTCTGGAATGAGCAGTTCTTC. It is translated as CASSLLAGVWNEQFF.